At least ten counts were recorded for the clone carrying this T cell receptor beta chain. Its target is unknown. This record comes from a study of response to subunit inactivated influenza vaccine. The study's findings and limits: Each seasonal flu vaccination may recruit only limited new T cells, authors suggested.

V shed 4 bases and J shed 7 bases, with 10 bases lying between them. There are 13 residues in the CDR3. One entry per CDR3 protein results from TCRdb running MiXCR on the RT-PCR reads. The sample contains about 520,000 distinct CDR3 sequences, approximately 9.9% of which appear only once. The chain has TRBV12-3 or TRBV12-4 and TRBJ2-2; tentative D call: TRBD1 (5 bases). Sequenced here: PBMCs from blood, sampled 40 to 50 days after vaccination. The sequence derives from a man in his forties or fifties who received an inactivated influenza vaccine. CDR3 bases: TGTGCCAGCAGTTCCCAGGACAACGGGGAGCTGTTTTTT. Its translation is CASSSQDNGELFF.